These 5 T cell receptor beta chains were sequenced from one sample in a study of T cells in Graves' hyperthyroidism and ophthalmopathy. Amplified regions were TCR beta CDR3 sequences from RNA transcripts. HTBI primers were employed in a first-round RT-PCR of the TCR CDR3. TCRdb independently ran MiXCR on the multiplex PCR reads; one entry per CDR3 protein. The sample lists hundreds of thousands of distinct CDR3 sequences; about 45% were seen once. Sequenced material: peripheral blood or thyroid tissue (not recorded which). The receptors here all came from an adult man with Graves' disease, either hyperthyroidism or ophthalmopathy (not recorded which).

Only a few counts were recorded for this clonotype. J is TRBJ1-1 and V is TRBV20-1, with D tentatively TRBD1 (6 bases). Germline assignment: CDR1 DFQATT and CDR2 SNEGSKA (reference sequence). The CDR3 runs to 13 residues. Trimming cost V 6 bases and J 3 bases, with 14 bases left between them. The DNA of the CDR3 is TGCAGTGCCGGAAACACAGGGTACACTGAAGCTTTCTTT. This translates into CSAGNTGYTEAFF.

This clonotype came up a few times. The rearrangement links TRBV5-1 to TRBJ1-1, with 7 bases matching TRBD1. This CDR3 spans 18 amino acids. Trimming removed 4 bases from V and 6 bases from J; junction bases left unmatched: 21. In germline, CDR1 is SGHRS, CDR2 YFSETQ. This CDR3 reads CASSARDRVGWGESEAFF. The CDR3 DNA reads TGCGCCAGCAGCGCCCGAGACAGGGTGGGCTGGGGAGAGTCTGAAGCTTTCTTT.

The CDR3, as DNA: TGTGCCAGCAGCTTAGAGGGGGGAAGTGGACAGCCCCAGCATTTT. Protein sequence: CASSLEGGSGQPQHF. The chain recombines TRBV7-9 with TRBJ1-5; D may be TRBD1 (6 bases). The CDR3 length is 15 residues. Trimming shortened V by 1 base and J by 7 bases, and 14 bases separated the two germline ends. Germline CDR1 is SEHNR and CDR2 is FQNEAQ (reference sequence).

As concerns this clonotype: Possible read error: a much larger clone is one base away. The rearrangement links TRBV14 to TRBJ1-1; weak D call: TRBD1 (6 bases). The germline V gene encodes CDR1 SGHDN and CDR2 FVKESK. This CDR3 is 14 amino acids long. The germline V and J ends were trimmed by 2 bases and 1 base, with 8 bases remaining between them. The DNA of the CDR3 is TGTGCCAGCAGCCAACGGGACACGAACACTGAAGCTTTCTTT. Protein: CASSQRDTNTEAFF.

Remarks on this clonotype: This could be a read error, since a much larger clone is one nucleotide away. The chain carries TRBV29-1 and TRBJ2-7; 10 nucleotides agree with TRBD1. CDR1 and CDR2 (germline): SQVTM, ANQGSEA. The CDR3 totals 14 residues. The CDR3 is CSVGDTGTGEEQHF. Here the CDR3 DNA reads TGCAGCGTTGGGGATACCGGGACAGGGGAAGAGCAGCACTTC.